The T cell receptor (beta chain) described here comes from a study of T-cell memory formation after mild COVID-19. Whole-study results and caveats: Mainly CM and EM harbored the contracting CD4+ clones; mainly EMRA harbored the CD8+ ones.

About this clonotype: What it binds is unknown.

TCRdb used MiXCR to reprocess the 5' RACE reads, holding one entry per CDR3 protein. This repertoire shows 200,000 to 250,000 distinct CDR3 sequences, 27% found once; its top ten account for approximately 10%. This sequence originates from an adult woman who had mild COVID-19 (a few samples of this study predate the infection). Cell type and time point are not known. What was sequenced was PBMCs or a T cell subset sorted from them (not recorded which).

CDR3 sequence reads: CASSLAAMAGVGEQFF. In nucleotides, the CDR3 is TGTGCCAGCAGCTTAGCCGCGATGGCGGGGGTCGGTGAGCAGTTCTTC. The V gene is TRBV7-6, the J gene TRBJ2-1; 7 bases are a match to TRBD2. Per the germline V gene, CDR1 is SGHVS and CDR2 is FNYEAQ. The ends lost 0 bases at V and 9 bases at J; junction bases unmatched: 11. The CDR3 has 16 residues.